The source of this TCR beta chain is a study of T cell changes during pregnancy in multiple sclerosis. TCRdb's copy holds only in-frame clones and misses some; the assay was immunoSEQ multiplex PCR. The data hold 40,000 or so clones, with about 93% observed a single time. CDR3 size: 14 residues. Germline CDR1 is SGHVS and CDR2 is FQNEAQ. With 7 bases removed from V and 7 bases from J, the gap between germline ends came to 17 bases. The rearrangement uses TRBV7-8 and TRBJ1-5; a possible D gene is TRBD1 (5 bases). Here the sequenced sample was CD4+ T cells from peripheral blood mononuclear cells, taken in the third trimester of pregnancy. The receptor comes from a female donor with multiple sclerosis, enrolled in a pregnancy study. The CDR3 sequence is CASTPQGVVQPQHF. DNA for the CDR3: TGTGCCAGCACCCCCCAAGGGGTAGTGCAGCCCCAGCATTTT.